The rows below give T cell receptor beta chains drawn from one sample of a study of cytomegalovirus exposure and HLA in healthy donors. Here immunoSEQ multiplex PCR was the method, and the copy in TCRdb shows in-frame clones only, minus some. The sample contains fewer than 150,000 clones, approximately 84% of which appear only once. The sequenced material came from PBMCs. These receptors were taken from a man aged 25-45 years in good health and CMV-seropositive. The CDR3 runs from the conserved cysteine through the conserved F or W. D genes are given only for firm matches. Clone size appears in some rows only: once, few, many, or a class for an expanded clone.

few,TRBJ2-7,-,TRBV29-1,TGCAGCGTCGGGGAACCCCCGGTACGCGAGCAGTACTTC,CSVGEPPVREQYF
-,TRBJ2-7,TRBD1,TRBV12-5,TGTGCTAGTGGTTTGTCCGGGACAGTAGGTGAGCAGTACTTC,CASGLSGTVGEQYF
-,TRBJ2-2,-,TRBV25-1,TGTGCCAGCAGTGACGGGCAGGGGACCGGGGAGCTGTTTTTT,CASSDGQGTGELFF
-,TRBJ2-1,-,TRBV5-1,TGCGCCAGCCGTACAGGGCCCGGCAATGAGCAGTTCTTC,CASRTGPGNEQFF
-,TRBJ2-7,TRBD1,TRBV4-1,TGCGCCAGCAGCCAAGATAGGACAGGGGGGGAGAAGCAGTACTTC,CASSQDRTGGEKQYF
-,TRBJ1-1,TRBD1,TRBV7-9,TGTGCCAGCACCCCCGACAGGGGAGCTGAAGCTTTCTTT,CASTPDRGAEAFF
-,TRBJ1-4,-,TRBV5-1,TGCGCCAGCAGCGCCAACAGGGCCGGGAATGAAAAACTGTTTTTT,CASSANRAGNEKLFF
-,TRBJ2-3,TRBD1,TRBV15,TGTGCCACCAGCACTACAGGGGTGAGGCACACGCAGTATTTT,CATSTTGVRHTQYF
-,TRBJ2-5,TRBD1,TRBV6-5,TGTGCCAGCAGACCACAGGGGATTCGGGAGACCCAGTACTTC,CASRPQGIRETQYF
many,TRBJ1-4,-,TRBV5-1,TGCGCCAGCAGCCAGGGGTTCGCGGCAGACAATGAAAAACTGTTTTTT,CASSQGFAADNEKLFF
-,TRBJ2-7,TRBD1,TRBV27,TGTGCCAGCAGTTCCCGGGACAGGGGCTACGAGCAGTACTTC,CASSSRDRGYEQYF
-,TRBJ1-5,-,TRBV5-1,TGCGCCAGCAGCTTCTCAGGGATGGATCAGCCCCAGCATTTT,CASSFSGMDQPQHF
-,TRBJ1-2,-,TRBV5-5,TGTGCCAGCAGCTTGGTCCTTGACAGTCTGCGCTATGGCTACACCTTC,CASSLVLDSLRYGYTF
-,TRBJ1-1,-,TRBV6-6,TGTGCCAGCAAACAATTAAATGGGGGGGTCGAAGCTTTCTTT,CASKQLNGGVEAFF
-,TRBJ1-1,TRBD1,TRBV7-9,TGTGCCAGCAGCTTAAGCCGCGGGACAGGGGTTGAAGCTTTCTTT,CASSLSRGTGVEAFF
few,TRBJ1-2,-,TRBV29-1,TGCAGCGTTGGCCAGGACTATGGCTACACCTTC,CSVGQDYGYTF
-,TRBJ1-2,TRBD1,TRBV6-5,TGTGCCAGCAGGACCACCGGGACAGCCCATCGGGGCTACACCTTC,CASRTTGTAHRGYTF
-,TRBJ2-5,TRBD2,TRBV29-1,TGCAGCGTCCTAACTAGCGGGAGGCCAGAGACCCAGTACTTC,CSVLTSGRPETQYF
-,TRBJ1-4,-,TRBV29-1,TGCAGCGTAAAGGGAGGGGTTGCTGGCGAAAAACTGTTTTTT,CSVKGGVAGEKLFF
-,TRBJ2-7,-,TRBV30,TGTGCCTGGAGTGTACAGGGTGTAGCGGGCCGCTCCGAGCAGTACTTC,CAWSVQGVAGRSEQYF
-,TRBJ2-5,TRBD2,TRBV5-1,TGCGCCAGCAGCTTGGAGCTAGCGGGAAGACAGACCCAGTACTTC,CASSLELAGRQTQYF
-,TRBJ2-7,-,TRBV18,TGTGCCAGCTCACCTCAACGGCTGACCGGGGACGAGCAGTACTTC,CASSPQRLTGDEQYF
-,TRBJ2-5,TRBD1,TRBV10-3,TGTGCCATCAGTGACCGGGACAGGAGTTTACAAGAGACCCAGTACTTC,CAISDRDRSLQETQYF
-,TRBJ1-2,-,TRBV4-1,TGCGCCAGCAGCCAAGTTCATGGGCCAGGGACTAATGGCTACACCTTC,CASSQVHGPGTNGYTF
-,TRBJ2-7,-,TRBV18,TGTGCCAGCTCACGAGGCGCCGAAGCCTACGAGCAGTACTTC,CASSRGAEAYEQYF
-,TRBJ2-7,-,TRBV6-6,TGTGCCAGCAGTTACAGGCCCCCGGGCTACGAGCAGTACTTC,CASSYRPPGYEQYF
-,TRBJ2-3,TRBD1,TRBV5-1,TGCGCCAGCAGGAGTTGGACAGGCGCTTATACGCAGTATTTT,CASRSWTGAYTQYF
once,TRBJ2-3,TRBD2,TRBV18,TGTGCCAGCTTGGCAGCGGGAAATCCCGATACGCAGTATTTT,CASLAAGNPDTQYF
-,TRBJ2-1,TRBD2,TRBV4-1,TGCGCCAGCAGCCCGGGACTAGCGGCCTACAATGAGCAGTTCTTC,CASSPGLAAYNEQFF
-,TRBJ1-5,-,TRBV2,TGTGCCAGCAGTGAATCCACAGGGACCAATCAGCCCCAGCATTTT,CASSESTGTNQPQHF